This T cell receptor (beta chain) was sequenced during a study of a mutant IDH1 vaccine in newly diagnosed glioma. TCRdb's table, derived via immunoSEQ multiplex PCR, lists solely in-frame clones and lacks some. The table shows around 38,000 clones, with around 85% occurring only once. Time point denoted: week 5, during vaccination. The investigators gave 300 ug of mutant IDH1 20-mer peptide in each vaccine dose, together with topical imiquimod. CDR3 length: 13 residues. Per the germline V gene, CDR1 is SGHDN and CDR2 is FVKESK. Trimming cost V 0 bases and J 4 bases, with 6 bases left between them. Comments on this clone: Its antigen is as yet unknown.

This receptor was identified in a young man with glioma. Source: PBMCs, taken from a glioma patient whose treatment included an IDH1 peptide vaccine. This chain connects TRBV14 to TRBJ1-2, with D uncertain. In DNA, the CDR3 is TGTGCCAGCAGCCAAGACAGGCTCTATGGCTACACCTTC. Its translation: CASSQDRLYGYTF.